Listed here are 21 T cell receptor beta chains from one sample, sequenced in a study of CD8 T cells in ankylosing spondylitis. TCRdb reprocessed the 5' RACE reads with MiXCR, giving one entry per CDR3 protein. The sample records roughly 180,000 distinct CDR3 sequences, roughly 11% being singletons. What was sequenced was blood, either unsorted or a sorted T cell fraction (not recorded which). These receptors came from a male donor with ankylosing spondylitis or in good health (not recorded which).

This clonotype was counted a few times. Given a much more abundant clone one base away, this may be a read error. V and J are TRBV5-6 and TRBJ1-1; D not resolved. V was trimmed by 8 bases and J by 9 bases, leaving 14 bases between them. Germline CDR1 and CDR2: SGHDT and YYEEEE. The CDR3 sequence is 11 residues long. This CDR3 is CARSNGPQAFF. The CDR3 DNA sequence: TGTGCCAGGAGTAATGGGCCCCAAGCTTTCTTT.

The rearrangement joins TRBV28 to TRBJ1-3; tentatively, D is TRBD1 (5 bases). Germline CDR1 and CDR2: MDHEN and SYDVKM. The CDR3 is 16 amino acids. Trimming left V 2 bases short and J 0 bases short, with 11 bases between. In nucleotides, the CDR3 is TGTGCCAGCAGTTTACCAGGGCTAAACTCTGGAAACACCATATATTTT. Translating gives CASSLPGLNSGNTIYF.

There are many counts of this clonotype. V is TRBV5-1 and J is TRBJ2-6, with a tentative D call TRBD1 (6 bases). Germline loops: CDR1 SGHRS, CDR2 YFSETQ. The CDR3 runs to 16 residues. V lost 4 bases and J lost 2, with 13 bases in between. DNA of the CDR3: TGCGCCAGCAGCCCATACAGGGAGCCTGGGGCCAACGTCCTGACTTTC. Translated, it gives CASSPYREPGANVLTF.

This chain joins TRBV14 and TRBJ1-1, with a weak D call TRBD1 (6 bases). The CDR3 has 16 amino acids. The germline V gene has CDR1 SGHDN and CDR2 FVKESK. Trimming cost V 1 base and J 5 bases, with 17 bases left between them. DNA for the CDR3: TGTGCCAGCAGCCAAGCCCGACAGGACTTCATAACTGAAGCTTTCTTT. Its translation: CASSQARQDFITEAFF.

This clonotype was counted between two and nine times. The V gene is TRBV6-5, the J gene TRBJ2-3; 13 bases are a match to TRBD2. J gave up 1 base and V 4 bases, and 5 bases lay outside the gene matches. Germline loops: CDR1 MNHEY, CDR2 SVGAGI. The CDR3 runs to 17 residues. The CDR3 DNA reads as TGTGCCAGCAGTTCGTCCGGGACTAGCGGGGGCACAGATACGCAGTATTTT. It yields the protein CASSSSGTSGGTDTQYF.

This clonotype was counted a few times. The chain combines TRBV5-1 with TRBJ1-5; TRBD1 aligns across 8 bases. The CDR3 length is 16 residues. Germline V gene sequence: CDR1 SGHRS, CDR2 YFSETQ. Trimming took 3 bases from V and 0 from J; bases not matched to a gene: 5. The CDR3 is CASSWTGSYSNQPQHF. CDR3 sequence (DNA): TGCGCCAGCAGCTGGACAGGGTCCTATAGCAATCAGCCCCAGCATTTT.

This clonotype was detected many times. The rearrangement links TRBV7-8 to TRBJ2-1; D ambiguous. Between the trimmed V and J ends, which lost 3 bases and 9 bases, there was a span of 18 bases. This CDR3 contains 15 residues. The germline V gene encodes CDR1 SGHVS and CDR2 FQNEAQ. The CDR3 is CASSFGYGKITEQFF. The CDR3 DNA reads TGTGCCAGCAGCTTTGGTTACGGAAAGATAACTGAGCAGTTCTTC.

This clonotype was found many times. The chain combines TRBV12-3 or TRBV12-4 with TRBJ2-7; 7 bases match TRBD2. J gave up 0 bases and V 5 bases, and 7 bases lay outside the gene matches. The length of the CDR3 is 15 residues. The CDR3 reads CASSARDYSSYEQYF. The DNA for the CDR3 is TGTGCCAGCAGTGCCCGGGACTATTCCTCCTACGAGCAGTACTTC.

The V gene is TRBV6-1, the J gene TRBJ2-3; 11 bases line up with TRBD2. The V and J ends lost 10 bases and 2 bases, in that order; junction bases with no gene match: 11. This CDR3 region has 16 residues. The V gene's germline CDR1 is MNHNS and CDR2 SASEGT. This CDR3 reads CATQNSGRGDTDTQYF. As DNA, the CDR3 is TGTGCCACCCAGAATAGCGGGAGGGGAGACACAGATACGCAGTATTTT.

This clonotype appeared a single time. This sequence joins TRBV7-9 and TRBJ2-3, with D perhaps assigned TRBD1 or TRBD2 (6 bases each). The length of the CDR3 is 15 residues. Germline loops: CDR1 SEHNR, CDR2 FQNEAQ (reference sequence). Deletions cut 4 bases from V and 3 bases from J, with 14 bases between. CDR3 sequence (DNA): TGTGCCAGCAGCTCACAAGGGGGGAAGACAGATACGCAGTATTTT. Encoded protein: CASSSQGGKTDTQYF. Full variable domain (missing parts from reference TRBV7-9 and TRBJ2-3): DTGVSQNPRHKITKRGQNVTFRCDPISEHNRLYWYRQTLGQGPEFLTYFQNEAQLEKSRLLSDRFSAERPKGSFSTLEIQRTEQGDSAMYLCASSSQGGKTDTQYFGPGTRLTVL.

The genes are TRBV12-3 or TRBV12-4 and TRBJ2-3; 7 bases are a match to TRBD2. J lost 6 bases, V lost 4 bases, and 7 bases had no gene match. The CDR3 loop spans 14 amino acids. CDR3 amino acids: CASSSPGEGDTQYF. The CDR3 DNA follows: TGTGCCAGCAGTTCCCCGGGGGAGGGCGATACGCAGTATTTT.

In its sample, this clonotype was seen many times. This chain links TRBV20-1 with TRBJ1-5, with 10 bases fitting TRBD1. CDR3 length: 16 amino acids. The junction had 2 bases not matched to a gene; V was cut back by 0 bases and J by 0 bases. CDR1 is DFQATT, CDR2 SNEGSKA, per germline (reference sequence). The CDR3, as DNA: TGCAGTGCTAGAGAGGGGACAGGGGTTAGCAATCAGCCCCAGCATTTT. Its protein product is CSAREGTGVSNQPQHF.

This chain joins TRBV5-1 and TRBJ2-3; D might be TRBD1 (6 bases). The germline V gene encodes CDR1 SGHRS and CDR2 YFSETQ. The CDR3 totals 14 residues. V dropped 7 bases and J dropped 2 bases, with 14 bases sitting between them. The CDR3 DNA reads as TGCGCCAGCCCTCTAGGACAGACCACAGATACGCAGTATTTT. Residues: CASPLGQTTDTQYF. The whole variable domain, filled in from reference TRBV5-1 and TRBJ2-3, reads KAGVTQTPRYLIKTRGQQVTLSCSPISGHRSVSWYQQTPGQGLQFLFEYFSETQRNKGNFPGRFSGRQFSNSRSEMNVSTLELGDSALYLCASPLGQTTDTQYFGPGTRLTVL.

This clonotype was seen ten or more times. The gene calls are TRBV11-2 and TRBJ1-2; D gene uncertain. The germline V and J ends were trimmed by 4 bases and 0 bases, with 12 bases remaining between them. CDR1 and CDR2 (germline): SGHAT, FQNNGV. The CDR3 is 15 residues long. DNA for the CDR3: TGTGCCAGCAGCTCTCGGATTCTTGCTAACTATGGCTACACCTTC. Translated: CASSSRILANYGYTF.

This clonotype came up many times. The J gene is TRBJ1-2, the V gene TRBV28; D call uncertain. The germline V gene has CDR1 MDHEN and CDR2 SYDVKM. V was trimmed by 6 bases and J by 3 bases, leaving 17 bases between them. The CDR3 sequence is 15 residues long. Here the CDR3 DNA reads TGTGCCAGCAGCCCCCGAGATTACCCCGACTATGGCTACACCTTC. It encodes CASSPRDYPDYGYTF.

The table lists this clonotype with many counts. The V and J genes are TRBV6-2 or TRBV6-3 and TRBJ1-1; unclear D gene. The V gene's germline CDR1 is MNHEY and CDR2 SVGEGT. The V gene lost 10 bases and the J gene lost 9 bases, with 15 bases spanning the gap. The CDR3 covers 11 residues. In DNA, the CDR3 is TGTGCCACCCGGGATGATGAAAAAGCTTTCTTT. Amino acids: CATRDDEKAFF.

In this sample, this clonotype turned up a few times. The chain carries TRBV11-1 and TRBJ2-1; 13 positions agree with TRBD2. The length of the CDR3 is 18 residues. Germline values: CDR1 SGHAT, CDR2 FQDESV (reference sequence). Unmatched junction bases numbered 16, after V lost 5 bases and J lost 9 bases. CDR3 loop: CASSGGTSGKFSFGEQFF. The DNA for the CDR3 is TGTGCCAGCAGCGGCGGGACTAGCGGGAAATTTAGTTTTGGTGAGCAGTTCTTC.

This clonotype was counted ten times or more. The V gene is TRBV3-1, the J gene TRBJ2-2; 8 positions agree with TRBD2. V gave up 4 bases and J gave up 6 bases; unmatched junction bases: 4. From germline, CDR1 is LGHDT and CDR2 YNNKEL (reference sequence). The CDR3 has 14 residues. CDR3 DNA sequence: TGTGCCAGCAGCCGCGGGACTAGTCCCGGGGAGCTGTTTTTT. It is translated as CASSRGTSPGELFF. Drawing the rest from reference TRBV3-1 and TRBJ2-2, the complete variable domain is DTAVSQTPKYLVTQMGNDKSIKCEQNLGHDTMYWYKQDSKKFLKIMFSYNNKELIINETVPNRFSPKSPDKAHLNLHINSLELGDSAVYFCASSRGTSPGELFFGEGSRLTVL.

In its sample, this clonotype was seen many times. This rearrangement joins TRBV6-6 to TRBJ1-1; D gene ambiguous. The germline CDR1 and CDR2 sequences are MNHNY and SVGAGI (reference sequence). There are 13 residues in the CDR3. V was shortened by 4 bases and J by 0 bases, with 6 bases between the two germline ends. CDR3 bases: TGTGCCAGCAGTTCCGGAATGAACACTGAAGCTTTCTTT. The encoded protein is CASSSGMNTEAFF.

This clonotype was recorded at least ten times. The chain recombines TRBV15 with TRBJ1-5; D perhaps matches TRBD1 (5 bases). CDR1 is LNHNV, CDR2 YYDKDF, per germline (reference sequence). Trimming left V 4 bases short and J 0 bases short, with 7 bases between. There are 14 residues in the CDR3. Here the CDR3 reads CATSTGNSNQPQHF. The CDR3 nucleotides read TGTGCCACCAGCACAGGGAATAGCAATCAGCCCCAGCATTTT. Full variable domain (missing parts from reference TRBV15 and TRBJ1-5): DAMVIQNPRYQVTQFGKPVTLSCSQTLNHNVMYWYQQKSSQAPKLLFHYYDKDFNNEADTPDNFQSRRPNTSFCFLDIRSPGLGDTAMYLCATSTGNSNQPQHFGDGTRLSIL.

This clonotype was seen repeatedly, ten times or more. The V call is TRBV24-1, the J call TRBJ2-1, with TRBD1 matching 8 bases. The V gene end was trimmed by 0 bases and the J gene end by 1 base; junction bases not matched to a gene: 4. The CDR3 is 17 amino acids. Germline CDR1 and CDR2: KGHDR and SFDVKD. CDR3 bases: TGTGCCACCAGTGATTTGTCAGGGGGCAGGTCCTACAATGAGCAGTTCTTC. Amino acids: CATSDLSGGRSYNEQFF.